The text below deals with one T cell receptor beta chain. The antigen is unknown. TRB cDNA libraries were made by UMI-labeled 5' RACE. Following a re-call of the 5' RACE reads, TCRdb has one entry per CDR3 protein and lacks DNA. Its table lists 46,000 or so distinct CDR3 sequences. The source of the sample is a study of CXCR3-negative and CXCR3-positive naive CD8 T cells. For the study at large: The total count of TRB reads reached 110 million to 150 million, and each library contributed about 1.5 +/- 0.3 million.

Study findings and constraints: Naive subsets were similarly diverse, while memory CD8+ repertoires were much less diverse. No difference in surface CD5 was seen between naive subsets, and TCR strength was inferred from TRB CDR3 properties. CXCR3-expressing naive cells carried TRB CDR3s more hydrophobic than those of CXCR3-negative naive cells.

From germline, CDR1 is SNHLY and CDR2 FYNNEI. The CDR3 consists of 14 residues. The rearrangement uses TRBV2 and TRBJ2-1; TCRdb lists TRBD2, though no DNA is available to test this call. Sequenced input: naive CXCR3- CD8+ T cells from blood. As to subset: CD45RO-CCR7+CD27+CD95- naive CD8+ T cells lacking CXCR3 (TNR3-). This receptor was taken from a human donor in good health. Some clones in this sample may be carry-over from other donors' samples. CDR3 loop: CASKTSGKLNEQFF.